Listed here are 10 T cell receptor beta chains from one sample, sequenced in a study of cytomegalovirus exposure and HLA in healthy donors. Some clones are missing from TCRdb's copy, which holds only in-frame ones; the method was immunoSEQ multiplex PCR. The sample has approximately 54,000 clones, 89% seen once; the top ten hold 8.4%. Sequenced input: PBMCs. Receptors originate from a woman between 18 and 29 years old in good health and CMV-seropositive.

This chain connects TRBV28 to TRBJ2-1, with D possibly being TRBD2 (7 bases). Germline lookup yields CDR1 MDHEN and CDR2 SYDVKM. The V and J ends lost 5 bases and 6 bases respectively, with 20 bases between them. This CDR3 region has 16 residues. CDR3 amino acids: CASSLRGAHHRNEQFF. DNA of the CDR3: TGTGCCAGCAGTCTACGGGGGGCCCACCACCGCAATGAGCAGTTCTTC.

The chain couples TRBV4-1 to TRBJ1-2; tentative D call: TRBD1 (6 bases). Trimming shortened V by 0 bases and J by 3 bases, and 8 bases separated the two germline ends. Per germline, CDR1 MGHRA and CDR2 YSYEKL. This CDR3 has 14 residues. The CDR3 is CASSQDRGDYGYTF. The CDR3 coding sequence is TGCGCCAGCAGCCAAGACAGGGGTGACTATGGCTACACCTTC.

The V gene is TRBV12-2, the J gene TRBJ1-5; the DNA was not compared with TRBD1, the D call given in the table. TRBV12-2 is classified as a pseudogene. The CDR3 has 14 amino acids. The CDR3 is CASRFGGRCQPQHF. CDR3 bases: TGTGCAAGTCGCTTTGGGGGCCGGTGTCAGCCCCAGCATTTT.

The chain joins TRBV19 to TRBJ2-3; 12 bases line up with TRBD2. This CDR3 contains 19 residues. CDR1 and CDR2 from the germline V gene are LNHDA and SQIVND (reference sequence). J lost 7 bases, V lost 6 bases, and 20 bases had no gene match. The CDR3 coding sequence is TGTGCCAGTAGCCCGAAGCTCCGGACTAGCGGGGACAGAAGAAATACGCAGTATTTT. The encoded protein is CASSPKLRTSGDRRNTQYF.

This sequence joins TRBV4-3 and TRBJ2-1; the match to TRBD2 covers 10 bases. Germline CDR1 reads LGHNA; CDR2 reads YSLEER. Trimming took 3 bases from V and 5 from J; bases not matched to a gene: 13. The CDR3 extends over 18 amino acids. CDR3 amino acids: CASSQKIYGAGGDNEQFF. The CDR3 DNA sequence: TGCGCCAGCAGCCAGAAGATTTACGGAGCGGGGGGGGACAATGAGCAGTTCTTC.

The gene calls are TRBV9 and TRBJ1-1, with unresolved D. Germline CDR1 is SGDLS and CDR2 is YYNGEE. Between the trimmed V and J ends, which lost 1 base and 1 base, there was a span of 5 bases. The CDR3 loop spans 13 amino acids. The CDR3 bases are TGTGCCAGCAGCGTATTTAAGAACACTGAAGCTTTCTTT. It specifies CASSVFKNTEAFF. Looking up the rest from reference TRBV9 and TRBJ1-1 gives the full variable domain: DSGVTQTPKHLITATGQRVTLRCSPRSGDLSVYWYQQSLDQGLQFLIQYYNGEERAKGNILERFSAQQFPDLHSELNLSSLELGDSALYFCASSVFKNTEAFFGQGTRLTVV.

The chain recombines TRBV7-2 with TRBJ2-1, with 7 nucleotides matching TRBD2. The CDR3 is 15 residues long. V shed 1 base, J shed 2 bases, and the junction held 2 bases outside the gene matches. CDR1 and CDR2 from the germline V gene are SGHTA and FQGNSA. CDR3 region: CASSLGAGAYNEQFF. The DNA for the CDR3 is TGTGCCAGCAGCTTAGGTGCGGGGGCCTACAATGAGCAGTTCTTC.

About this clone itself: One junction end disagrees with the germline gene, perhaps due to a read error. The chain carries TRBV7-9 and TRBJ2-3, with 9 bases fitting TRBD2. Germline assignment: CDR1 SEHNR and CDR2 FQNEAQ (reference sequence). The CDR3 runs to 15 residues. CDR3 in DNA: TGTGCCAGCAGCCTAGCGGGGACTGGCACAGATACGCAGTATTTT. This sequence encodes CASSLAGTGTDTQYF.

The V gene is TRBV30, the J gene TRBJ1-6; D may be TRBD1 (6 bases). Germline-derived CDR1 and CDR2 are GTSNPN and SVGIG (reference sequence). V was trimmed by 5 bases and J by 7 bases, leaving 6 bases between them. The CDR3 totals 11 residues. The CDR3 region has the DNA TGTGCCTGGGACAGGAATTCACCCCTCCACTTT. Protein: CAWDRNSPLHF. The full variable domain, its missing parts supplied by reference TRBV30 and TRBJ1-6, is SQTIHQWPATLVQPVGSPLSLECTVEGTSNPNLYWYRQAAGRGLQLLFYSVGIGQISSEVPQNLSASRPQDRQFILSSKKLLLSDSGFYLCAWDRNSPLHFGNGTRLTVT.

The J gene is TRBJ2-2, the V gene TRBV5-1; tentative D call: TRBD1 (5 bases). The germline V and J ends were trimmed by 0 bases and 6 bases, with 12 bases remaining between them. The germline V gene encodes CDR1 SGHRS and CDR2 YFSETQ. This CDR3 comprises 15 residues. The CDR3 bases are TGCGCCAGCAGCTTGGGCCAGGGTTTTGCCGGGGAGCTGTTTTTT. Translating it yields CASSLGQGFAGELFF.